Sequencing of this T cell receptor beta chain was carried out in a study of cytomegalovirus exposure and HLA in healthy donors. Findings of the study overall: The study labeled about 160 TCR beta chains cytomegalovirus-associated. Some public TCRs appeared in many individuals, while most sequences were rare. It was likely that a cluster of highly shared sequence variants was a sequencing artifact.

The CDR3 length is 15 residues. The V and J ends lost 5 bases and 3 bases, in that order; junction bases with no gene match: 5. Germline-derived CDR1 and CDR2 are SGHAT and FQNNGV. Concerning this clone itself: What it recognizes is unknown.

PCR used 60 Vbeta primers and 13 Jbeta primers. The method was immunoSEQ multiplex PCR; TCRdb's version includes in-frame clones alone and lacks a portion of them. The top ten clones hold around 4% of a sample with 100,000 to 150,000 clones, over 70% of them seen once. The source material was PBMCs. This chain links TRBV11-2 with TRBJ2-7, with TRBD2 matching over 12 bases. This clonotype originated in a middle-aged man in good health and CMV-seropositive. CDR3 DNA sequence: TGTGCCAGCAGCCCATCTAGCGGGAGGGACTACGAGCAGTACTTC. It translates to CASSPSSGRDYEQYF.